The subject of this entry is one TCR beta chain. This entry comes from a study of blood T cell repertoires in COVID-19. Study overall: Samples taken during acute and convalescent COVID-19 were collected in the United States, Italy and Spain. PBMCs, B-cell-depleted T cells, or T cells were the source of the cDNA or gDNA that made up the material.

Original data processing: Estimated nucleated cell counts came from reference gene primer amplification. Method: immunoSEQ multiplex PCR; TCRdb's copy keeps in-frame clones and lacks some. V, J and clone size were drawn from that table, and D and trimming were deduced from the DNA. The sample records around 200,000 clones, about 86% being singletons. The source is a woman in her forties or fifties with acute or convalescent COVID-19. The sample taken for sequencing was peripheral blood.

The CDR3 is CASSPTGTSGRGTHEQYF. CDR3 DNA: TGCGCCAGCAGCCCGACCGGGACTAGCGGGAGGGGAACTCACGAGCAGTACTTC. This chain connects TRBV4-1 to TRBJ2-7, with TRBD2 matching 16 bases. The CDR3 has 18 amino acids. Germline CDR1 is MGHRA and CDR2 is YSYEKL. The V gene end was trimmed by 4 bases and the J gene end by 5 bases; junction bases not matched to a gene: 11.